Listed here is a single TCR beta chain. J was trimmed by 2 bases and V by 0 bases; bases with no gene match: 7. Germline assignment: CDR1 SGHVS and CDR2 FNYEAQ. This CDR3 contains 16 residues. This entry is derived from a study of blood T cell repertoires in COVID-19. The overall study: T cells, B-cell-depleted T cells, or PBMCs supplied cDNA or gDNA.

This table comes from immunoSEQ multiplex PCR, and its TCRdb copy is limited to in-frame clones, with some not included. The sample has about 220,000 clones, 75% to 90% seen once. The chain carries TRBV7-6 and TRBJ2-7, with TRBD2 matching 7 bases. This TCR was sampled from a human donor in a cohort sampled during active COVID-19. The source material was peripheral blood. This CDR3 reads CASSLAFASGTYEQYF. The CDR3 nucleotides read TGTGCCAGCAGCTTAGCGTTCGCTAGCGGTACCTACGAGCAGTACTTC.